In this sample, the clone carrying this T cell receptor (beta chain) turned up many times. Its cognate antigen is unknown. Trimming left V 1 base short and J 4 bases short, with 11 bases between. Germline assignment: CDR1 LGHDT and CDR2 YNNKEL (reference sequence). The CDR3 has 16 residues. A 3' RACE protocol on RNA, with unique molecular identifiers, produced the TCR library. TCRdb re-derived calls from the 3' RACE reads in MiXCR, one entry per CDR3 protein. The sample holds about 89,000 distinct CDR3 sequences, 5.5% to 8.5% seen once. The treatment: PENTA 11 planned treatment interruption arm or continuous ART arm. The data originate from a study of HIV-infected children after antiretroviral therapy interruption. Study context: Continuous-treatment samples came from weeks 0, 48 and 150.

Regarding the study as a whole: Naive CD4+ Gini coefficient rose by interruption end, suggesting clonal expansion.

The input for sequencing was CD45RA+ CD4+ T cells from PBMCs, pooled from several time points, taken from a donor given antiretroviral therapy, either interrupted or continuous. Subset meaning: naive CD4+ CD45RA+ CD45RO- T cells. The TCR sequence derives from a pool of human donors with HIV. J is TRBJ2-6 and V is TRBV3-1; possible D gene TRBD1, 5 bases. The CDR3 nucleotides read TGTGCCAGCAGCCAAGGGACATCCCTCGGGGCCAACGTCCTGACTTTC. This encodes CASSQGTSLGANVLTF.